The subject of this entry is one T cell receptor (beta chain). What it binds is unknown. This entry belongs to a study of radiotherapy plus CTLA-4 blockade in lung cancer. Study at large: In roughly 19% of patients, objective responses were seen; approximately 34% had disease control. Overall study results and limits: Increased serum interferon-beta after radiation also reportedly predicted response strongly. Blood saw expansion of tumor-derived TCR clones after radiotherapy plus ipilimumab.

The study gave focal radiation plus ipilimumab CTLA-4 blockade to patients with chemo-refractory metastatic non-small-cell lung cancer. The data were produced by immunoSEQ multiplex PCR, yet TCRdb's version contains in-frame clones alone and is incomplete. The table records under 20,000 clones, 86% of them present only once. This sample comprised peripheral blood, obtained from a patient treated with radiotherapy plus ipilimumab. This sequence originates from a human donor with non-small cell lung cancer whose response to radiotherapy plus ipilimumab could not be evaluated.

For the CDR3, the DNA is TGTGCCAGCAGCCAACCCCTAACCGGGAGTTCTTACAATGAGCAGTTCTTC. Protein: CASSQPLTGSSYNEQFF. The chain couples TRBV4-2 to TRBJ2-1, with TRBD2 as a possible D gene (6 bases). Germline CDR1 is LGHNA and CDR2 is YNFKEQ. This CDR3 comprises 17 residues. V was clipped by 2 bases and J by 4 bases, with 18 bases between them.